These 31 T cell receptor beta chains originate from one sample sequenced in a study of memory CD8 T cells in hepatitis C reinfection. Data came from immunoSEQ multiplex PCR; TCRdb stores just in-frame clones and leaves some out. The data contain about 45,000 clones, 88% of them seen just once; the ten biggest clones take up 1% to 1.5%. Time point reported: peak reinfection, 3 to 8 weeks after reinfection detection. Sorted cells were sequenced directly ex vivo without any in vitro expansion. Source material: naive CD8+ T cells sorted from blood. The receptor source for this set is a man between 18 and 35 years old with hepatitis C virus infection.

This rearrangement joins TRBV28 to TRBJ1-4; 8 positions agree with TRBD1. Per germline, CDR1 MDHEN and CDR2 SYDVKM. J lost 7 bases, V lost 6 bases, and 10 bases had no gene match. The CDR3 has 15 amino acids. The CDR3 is CASSSTGEYSEKLFF. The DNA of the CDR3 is TGTGCCAGCAGCTCGACAGGGGAGTATAGTGAAAAACTGTTTTTT. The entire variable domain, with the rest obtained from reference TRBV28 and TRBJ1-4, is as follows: DVKVTQSSRYLVKRTGEKVFLECVQDMDHENMFWYRQDPGLGLRLIYFSYDVKMKEKGDIPEGYSVSREKKERFSLILESASTNQTSMYLCASSSTGEYSEKLFFGSGTQLSVL.

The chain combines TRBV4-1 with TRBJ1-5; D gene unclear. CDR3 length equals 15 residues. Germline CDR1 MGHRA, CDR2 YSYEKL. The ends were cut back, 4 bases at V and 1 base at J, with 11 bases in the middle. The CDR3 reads CASSPRHVSNQPQHF. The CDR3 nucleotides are TGCGCCAGCAGCCCGAGACACGTAAGCAATCAGCCCCAGCATTTT.

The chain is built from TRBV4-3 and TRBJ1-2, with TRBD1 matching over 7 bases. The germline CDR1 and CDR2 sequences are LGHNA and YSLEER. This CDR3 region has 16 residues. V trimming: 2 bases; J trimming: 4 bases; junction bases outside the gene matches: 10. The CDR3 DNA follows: TGCGCCAGCAGCCAATCCTCACAGGGGTCTGCCTATGGCTACACCTTC. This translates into CASSQSSQGSAYGYTF.

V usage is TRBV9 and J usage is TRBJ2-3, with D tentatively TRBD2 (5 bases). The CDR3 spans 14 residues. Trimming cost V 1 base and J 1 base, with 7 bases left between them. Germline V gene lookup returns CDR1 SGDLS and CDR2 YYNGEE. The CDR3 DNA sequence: TGTGCCAGCAGCGTATACGGGGGCACAGATACGCAGTATTTT. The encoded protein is CASSVYGGTDTQYF. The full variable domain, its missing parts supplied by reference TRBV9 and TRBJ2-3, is DSGVTQTPKHLITATGQRVTLRCSPRSGDLSVYWYQQSLDQGLQFLIQYYNGEERAKGNILERFSAQQFPDLHSELNLSSLELGDSALYFCASSVYGGTDTQYFGPGTRLTVL.

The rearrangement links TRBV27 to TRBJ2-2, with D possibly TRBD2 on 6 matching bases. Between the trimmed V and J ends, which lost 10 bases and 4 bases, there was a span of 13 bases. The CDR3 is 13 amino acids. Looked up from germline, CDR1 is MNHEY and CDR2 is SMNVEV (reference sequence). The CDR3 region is CAIAGRSTGELFF. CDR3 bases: TGTGCCATCGCGGGACGAAGCACCGGGGAGCTGTTTTTT.

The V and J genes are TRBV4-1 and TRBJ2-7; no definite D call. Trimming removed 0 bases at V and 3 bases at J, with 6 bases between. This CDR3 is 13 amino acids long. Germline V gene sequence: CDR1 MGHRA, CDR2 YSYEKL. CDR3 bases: TGCGCCAGCAGCCAAGAAAACAGCTACGAGCAGTACGTC. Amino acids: CASSQENSYEQYV.

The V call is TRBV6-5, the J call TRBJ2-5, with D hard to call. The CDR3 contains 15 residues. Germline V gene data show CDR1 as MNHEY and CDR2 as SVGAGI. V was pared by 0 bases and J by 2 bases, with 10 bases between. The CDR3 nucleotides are TGTGCCAGCAGTTACTCTCAGGCCGAGCAAGAGACCCAGTACTTC. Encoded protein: CASSYSQAEQETQYF.

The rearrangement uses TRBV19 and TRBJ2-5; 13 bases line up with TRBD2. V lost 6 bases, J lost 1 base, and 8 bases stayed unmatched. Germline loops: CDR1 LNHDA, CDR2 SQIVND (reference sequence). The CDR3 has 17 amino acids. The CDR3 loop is CASSSWTSGGFQETQYF. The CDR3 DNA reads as TGTGCCAGTAGCTCCTGGACTAGCGGGGGCTTCCAAGAGACCCAGTACTTC.

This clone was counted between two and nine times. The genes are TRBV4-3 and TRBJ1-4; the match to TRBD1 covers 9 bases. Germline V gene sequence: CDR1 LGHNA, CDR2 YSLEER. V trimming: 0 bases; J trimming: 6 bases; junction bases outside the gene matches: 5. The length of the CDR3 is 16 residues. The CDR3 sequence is CASSQDLGDRDEKLFF. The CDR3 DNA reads TGCGCCAGCAGCCAAGATCTTGGGGACAGGGATGAAAAACTGTTTTTT.

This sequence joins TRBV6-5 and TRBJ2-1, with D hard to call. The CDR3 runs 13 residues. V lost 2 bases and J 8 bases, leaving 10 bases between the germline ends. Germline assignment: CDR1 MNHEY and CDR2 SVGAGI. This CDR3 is CASSYGEVYEQFF. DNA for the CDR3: TGTGCCAGCAGTTACGGCGAGGTATATGAGCAGTTCTTC.

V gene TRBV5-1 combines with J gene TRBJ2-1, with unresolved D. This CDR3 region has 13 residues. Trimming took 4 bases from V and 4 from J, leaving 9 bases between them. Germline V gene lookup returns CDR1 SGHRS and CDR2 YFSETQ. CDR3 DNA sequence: TGCGCCAGCAGCCTCAGTCCTTACAATGAGCAGTTCTTC. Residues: CASSLSPYNEQFF. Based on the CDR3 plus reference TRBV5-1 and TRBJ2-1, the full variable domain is KAGVTQTPRYLIKTRGQQVTLSCSPISGHRSVSWYQQTPGQGLQFLFEYFSETQRNKGNFPGRFSGRQFSNSRSEMNVSTLELGDSALYLCASSLSPYNEQFFGPGTRLTVL.

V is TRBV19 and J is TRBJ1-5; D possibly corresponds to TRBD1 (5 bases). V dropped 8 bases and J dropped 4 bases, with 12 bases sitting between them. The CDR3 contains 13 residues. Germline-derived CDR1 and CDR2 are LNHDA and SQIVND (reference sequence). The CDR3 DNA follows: TGTGCCAGTGCCGGGGGGAATAATCAGCCCCAGCATTTT. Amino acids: CASAGGNNQPQHF.

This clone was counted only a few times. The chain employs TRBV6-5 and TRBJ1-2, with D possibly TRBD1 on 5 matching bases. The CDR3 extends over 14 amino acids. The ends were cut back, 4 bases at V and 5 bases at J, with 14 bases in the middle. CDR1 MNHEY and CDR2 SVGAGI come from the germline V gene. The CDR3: CASSLTDSSYGYTF. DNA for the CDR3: TGTGCCAGCAGTTTAACTGACAGTTCATATGGCTACACCTTC.

This CDR3 is CASSLFPGGANTGELFF. The CDR3 DNA reads TGTGCCAGCAGTTTATTTCCAGGGGGCGCGAACACCGGGGAGCTGTTTTTT. The chain couples TRBV27 to TRBJ2-2, with 8 bases fitting TRBD1. Germline trimming cut 1 base from V and 0 bases from J; bases unmatched to any gene: 4. The CDR3 contains 17 residues. Per germline, CDR1 MNHEY and CDR2 SMNVEV (reference sequence).

CDR3 residues: CSVGTGGNEQFF. CDR3 DNA sequence: TGCAGCGTTGGGACAGGGGGGAATGAGCAGTTCTTC. The rearrangement joins TRBV29-1 to TRBJ2-1; 10 bases match TRBD1. The CDR3 is 12 residues long. With 4 bases clipped from V and 7 bases from J, the junction kept 1 base outside the gene matches. The germline gives CDR1 SQVTM, CDR2 ANQGSEA.

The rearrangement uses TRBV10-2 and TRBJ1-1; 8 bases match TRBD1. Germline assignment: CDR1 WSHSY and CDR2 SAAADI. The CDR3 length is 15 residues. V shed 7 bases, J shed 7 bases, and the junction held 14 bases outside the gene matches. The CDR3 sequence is CASTDRDSRGGEAFF. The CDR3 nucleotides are TGCGCCAGCACGGACAGGGATTCTCGGGGCGGTGAAGCTTTCTTT.

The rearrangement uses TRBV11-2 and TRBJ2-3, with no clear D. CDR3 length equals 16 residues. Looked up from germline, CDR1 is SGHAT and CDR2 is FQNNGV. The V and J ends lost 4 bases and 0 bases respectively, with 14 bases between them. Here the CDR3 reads CASSSPIVSSTDTQYF. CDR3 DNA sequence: TGTGCCAGCAGCTCACCCATAGTTTCTAGCACAGATACGCAGTATTTT.

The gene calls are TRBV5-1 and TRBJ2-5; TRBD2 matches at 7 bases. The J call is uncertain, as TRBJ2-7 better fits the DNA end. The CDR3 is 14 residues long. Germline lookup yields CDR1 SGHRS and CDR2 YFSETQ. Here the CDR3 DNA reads TGCGCCAGCAGCACCGGGGCTAGCGGCTACGAGCAGTACTTC. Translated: CASSTGASGYEQYF.

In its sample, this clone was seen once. The DNA of the CDR3 is TGTGCCAGTAGTATCCTCGGCACAGGCGAGCAGTACTTC. The encoded protein is CASSILGTGEQYF. The chain recombines TRBV19 with TRBJ2-7, with D possibly TRBD1 on 5 matching bases. The CDR3 consists of 13 residues. Per germline, CDR1 LNHDA and CDR2 SQIVND (reference sequence). The V and J ends lost 3 bases and 6 bases respectively, with 12 bases between them.

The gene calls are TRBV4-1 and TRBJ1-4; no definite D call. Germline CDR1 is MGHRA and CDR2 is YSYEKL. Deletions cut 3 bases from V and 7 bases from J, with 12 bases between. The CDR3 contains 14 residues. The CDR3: CASSQRTGLEKLFF. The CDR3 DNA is TGCGCCAGCAGCCAGAGGACCGGACTTGAAAAACTGTTTTTT.

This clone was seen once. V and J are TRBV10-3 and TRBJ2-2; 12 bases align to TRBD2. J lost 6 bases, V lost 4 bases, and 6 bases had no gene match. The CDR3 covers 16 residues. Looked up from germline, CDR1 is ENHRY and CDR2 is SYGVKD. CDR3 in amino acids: CAISVLAGGPAGELFF. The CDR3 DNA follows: TGTGCCATCAGTGTGCTAGCGGGAGGGCCGGCCGGGGAGCTGTTTTTT.

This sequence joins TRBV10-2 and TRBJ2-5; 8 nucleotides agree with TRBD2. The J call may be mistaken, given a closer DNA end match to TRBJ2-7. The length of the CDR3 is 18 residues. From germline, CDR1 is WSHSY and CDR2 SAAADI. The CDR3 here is CASRERAGVLPLGNEQYF. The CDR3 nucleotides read TGCGCCAGCAGGGAGAGAGCGGGAGTTCTCCCCCTGGGGAACGAGCAGTACTTC.

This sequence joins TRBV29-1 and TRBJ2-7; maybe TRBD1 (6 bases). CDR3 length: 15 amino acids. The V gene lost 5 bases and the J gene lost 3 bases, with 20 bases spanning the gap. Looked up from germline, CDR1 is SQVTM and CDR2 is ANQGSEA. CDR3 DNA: TGCAGCGTTAAGGGACACAGGGTAGGAGTCTACGAGCAGTACTTC. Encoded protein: CSVKGHRVGVYEQYF.

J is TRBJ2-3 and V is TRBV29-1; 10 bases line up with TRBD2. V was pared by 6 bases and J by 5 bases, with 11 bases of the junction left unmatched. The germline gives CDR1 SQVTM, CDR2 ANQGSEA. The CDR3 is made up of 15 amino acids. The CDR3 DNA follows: TGCAGCGTCCTCGGACTAGCGGACGGGGGAGATACGCAGTATTTT. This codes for CSVLGLADGGDTQYF.

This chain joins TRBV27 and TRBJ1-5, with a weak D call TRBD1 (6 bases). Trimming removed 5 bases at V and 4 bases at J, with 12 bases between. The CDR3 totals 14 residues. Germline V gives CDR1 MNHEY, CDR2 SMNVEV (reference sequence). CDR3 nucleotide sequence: TGTGCCAGCAGTCAAGTAGGGGGAAATCAGCCCCAGCATTTT. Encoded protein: CASSQVGGNQPQHF.

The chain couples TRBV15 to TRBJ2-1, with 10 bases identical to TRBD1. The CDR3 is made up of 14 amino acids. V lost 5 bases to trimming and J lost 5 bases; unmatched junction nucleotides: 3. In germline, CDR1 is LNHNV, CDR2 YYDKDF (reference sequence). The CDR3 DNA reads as TGTGCCACCAGCGAGGGGACAGGGGACAATGAGCAGTTCTTC. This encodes CATSEGTGDNEQFF.

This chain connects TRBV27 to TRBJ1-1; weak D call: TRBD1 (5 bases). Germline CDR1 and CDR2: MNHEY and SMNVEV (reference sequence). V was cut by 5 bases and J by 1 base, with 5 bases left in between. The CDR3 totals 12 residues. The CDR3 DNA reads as TGTGCCAGCAGTAGGGGGAACACTGAAGCTTTCTTT. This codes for CASSRGNTEAFF.

The CDR3 spells CASSHTGSTDTQYF. The DNA of the CDR3 is TGTGCCAGCAGCCATACAGGGAGCACAGATACGCAGTATTTT. The chain uses TRBV11-2 and TRBJ2-3, with a tentative D call TRBD1 (6 bases). The CDR3 contains 14 residues. Germline V gene data show CDR1 as SGHAT and CDR2 as FQNNGV. V gave up 5 bases and J gave up 0 bases, with 9 bases separating them.

The CDR3 protein is CASRARSGGTDTQYF. CDR3 nucleotide sequence: TGTGCCAGCAGGGCTAGGAGCGGGGGCACAGATACGCAGTATTTT. The rearrangement links TRBV28 to TRBJ2-3; 7 bases match TRBD2. CDR1 MDHEN and CDR2 SYDVKM come from the germline V gene. V shed 6 bases, J shed 1 base, and the junction held 7 bases outside the gene matches. CDR3 length: 15 residues.

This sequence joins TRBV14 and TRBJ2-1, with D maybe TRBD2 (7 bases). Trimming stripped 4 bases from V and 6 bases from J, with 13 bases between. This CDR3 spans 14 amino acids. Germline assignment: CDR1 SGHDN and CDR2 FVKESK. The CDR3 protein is CASSRGGVSNEQFF. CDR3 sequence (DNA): TGTGCCAGCAGCCGCGGGGGCGTGAGCAATGAGCAGTTCTTC.

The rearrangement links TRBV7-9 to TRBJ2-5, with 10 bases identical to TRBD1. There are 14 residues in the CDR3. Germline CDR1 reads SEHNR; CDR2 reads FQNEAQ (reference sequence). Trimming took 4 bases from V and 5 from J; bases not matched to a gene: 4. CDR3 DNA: TGTGCCAGCAGCTCCGGGACAGGGGTGGAGACCCAGTACTTC. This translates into CASSSGTGVETQYF.